The 17 T cell receptor beta chains below were found in one sample sequenced in a study of memory CD4+ T cells and cytomegalovirus serostatus (dated by TCRdb to about 2019). Library preparation employed the immunoSEQ multiplex PCR assay. The immuneACCESS repertoire file appears here via TCRdb, limited to in-frame rearrangements. These files lack a portion of the clones; in checked studies, under half of the deficit traces to unresolved V genes, and the cause of the others is not known. The sample has 65,000 to 95,000 clones on record, around 80% of them singletons. Together, the top ten hold roughly 0.79% of the sample. Single viable CD3+CD4+CD8-CD45RO+ cells were sorted as memory CD4+ T cells on a FACSAria II. The sample consisted of memory CD4+ T cells from blood. These receptor sequences come from an adult in good health and CMV-seronegative.

The chain has TRBV12-5 and TRBJ2-2, with 10 positions matching TRBD1. J gave up 6 bases and V 3 bases, and 4 bases lay outside the gene matches. Germline CDR1 LGHNT, CDR2 FRNRAP. This CDR3 region has 15 residues. CDR3 in amino acids: CASGFGTGESGELFF. In DNA, the CDR3 is TGTGCTAGTGGTTTTGGGACAGGGGAGTCCGGGGAGCTGTTTTTT.

The chain combines TRBV7-3 with TRBJ1-2; 7 nucleotides align to TRBD1. The ends lost 5 bases at V and 3 bases at J; junction bases unmatched: 9. Germline CDR1 is SGHTA and CDR2 is FQGTGA. CDR3 length: 15 residues. The CDR3 sequence: CASSTPGTAYYGYTF. The CDR3 DNA follows: TGTGCCAGCAGCACCCCCGGGACAGCATACTATGGCTACACCTTC.

The chain uses TRBV19 and TRBJ1-5, with D unresolved. The CDR3 sequence is 13 residues long. Per the germline V gene, CDR1 is LNHDA and CDR2 is SQIVND (reference sequence). Trimming left V 4 bases short and J 9 bases short, with 13 bases between. The CDR3: CASSTGGQRPQHF. CDR3 nucleotides: TGTGCCAGTAGTACAGGCGGGCAGCGGCCCCAGCATTTT.

The count of this clone is one. The chain joins TRBV5-6 to TRBJ1-1, with a possible D match to TRBD1 (6 bases). Trimming removed 2 bases at V and 5 bases at J, with 16 bases between. The CDR3 runs 15 residues. Germline V gene data show CDR1 as SGHDT and CDR2 as YYEEEE. CDR3 region: CASSFAGATGTEAFF. The CDR3 nucleotides read TGTGCCAGCAGCTTCGCGGGGGCGACGGGAACTGAAGCTTTCTTT.

V usage is TRBV6-5 and J usage is TRBJ1-2; D is unresolved. The CDR3 spans 12 residues. The germline gives CDR1 MNHEY, CDR2 SVGAGI. V was clipped by 5 bases and J by 2 bases, with 6 bases between them. The CDR3 here is CASSGPNYGYTF. In DNA, the CDR3 is TGTGCCAGCAGTGGACCCAACTATGGCTACACCTTC.

The CDR3 coding sequence is TGTGCCAGCAGTTTAAAGGGGCAGGGGTCCTGGGCGGGCTACACCTTC. This encodes CASSLKGQGSWAGYTF. The J gene is TRBJ1-2, the V gene TRBV28, with D tentatively TRBD1 (6 bases). CDR1 MDHEN and CDR2 SYDVKM come from the germline V gene. V lost 2 bases and J lost 8, with 21 bases in between. CDR3 size: 16 residues.

The chain employs TRBV7-8 and TRBJ2-3, with D possibly being TRBD2 (6 bases). V lost 4 bases to trimming and J lost 3 bases, with 14 bases between them. The CDR3 totals 15 residues. Germline CDR1 and CDR2: SGHVS and FQNEAQ. The CDR3 reads CASSSAGSKTDTQYF. The CDR3 region has the DNA TGTGCCAGCAGCTCTGCCGGGAGCAAAACAGATACGCAGTATTTT. The full variable domain, completed using reference TRBV7-8 and TRBJ2-3, is GAGVSQSPRYKVAKRGQDVALRCDPISGHVSLFWYQQALGQGPEFLTYFQNEAQLDKSGLPSDRFFAERPEGSVSTLKIQRTQQEDSAVYLCASSSAGSKTDTQYFGPGTRLTVL.

The V call is TRBV7-6, the J call TRBJ2-3; 9 bases match TRBD2. Trimming at V came to 5 bases and at J to 8 bases, leaving 5 bases not matched to a gene. This CDR3 region has 13 residues. Germline V gives CDR1 SGHVS, CDR2 FNYEAQ. This CDR3 reads CASSPARGGTQYF. As DNA, the CDR3 is TGTGCCAGCAGCCCGGCGCGGGGGGGTACGCAGTATTTT. Filled out from reference TRBV7-6 and TRBJ2-3, the complete variable domain reads GAGVSQSPRYKVTKRGQDVALRCDPISGHVSLYWYRQALGQGPEFLTYFNYEAQQDKSGLPNDRFSAERPEGSISTLTIQRTEQRDSAMYRCASSPARGGTQYFGPGTRLTVL.

The chain is built from TRBV2 and TRBJ2-1; D uncertain. The CDR3 is made up of 16 amino acids. Per the germline V gene, CDR1 is SNHLY and CDR2 is FYNNEI. The V end lost 2 bases, the J end lost 0 bases, and 11 bases lay between the germline ends. Here the CDR3 reads CASSEQRLSSYNEQFF. The CDR3 DNA reads TGTGCCAGCAGTGAACAACGGTTGAGCTCCTACAATGAGCAGTTCTTC.

The chain uses TRBV13 and TRBJ2-3, with D perhaps matching TRBD1 (6 bases). The CDR3 spans 15 residues. From germline, CDR1 is PRHDT and CDR2 FYEKMQ (reference sequence). V lost 3 bases to trimming and J lost 1 base, with 11 bases between them. The CDR3 region has the DNA TGTGCCAGCAGCTTTAAGACAGGCCGCACAGATACGCAGTATTTT. The encoded protein is CASSFKTGRTDTQYF.

The table lists this clone with a count of one. The chain carries TRBV5-1 and TRBJ1-1; possibly TRBD1 for D (5 bases). The V gene's germline CDR1 is SGHRS and CDR2 YFSETQ. The CDR3 spans 14 residues. V was clipped by 0 bases and J by 7 bases, with 13 bases between them. DNA of the CDR3: TGCGCCAGCAGCTTGGGACAGTTCCTGGGTGAAGCTTTCTTT. Protein product: CASSLGQFLGEAFF.

This chain connects TRBV6-6 to TRBJ1-2, with D tentatively TRBD1 (5 bases). The germline V gene encodes CDR1 MNHNY and CDR2 SVGAGI (reference sequence). The CDR3 loop spans 12 amino acids. Trimming took 5 bases from V and 6 from J, leaving 10 bases between them. The DNA of the CDR3 is TGTGCCAGCAGTGCCCAGGGTAATGGCTACACCTTC. Protein: CASSAQGNGYTF.

The chain uses TRBV7-2 and TRBJ1-5; possible D gene TRBD1, 6 bases. Trimming shortened V by 6 bases and J by 10 bases, and 16 bases separated the two germline ends. Germline CDR1 is SGHTA and CDR2 is FQGNSA. CDR3 length: 13 amino acids. The CDR3 bases are TGTGCCAGCAGTTCCATGCCAGGGGCCCCCCAGCATTTT. Encoded protein: CASSSMPGAPQHF.

This clone was picked up one time. The chain has TRBV6-5 and TRBJ1-5; TRBD1 is a possible D gene (6 bases). V lost 2 bases to trimming and J lost 5 bases, with 13 bases between them. Germline V gene lookup returns CDR1 MNHEY and CDR2 SVGAGI. CDR3 size: 15 residues. The CDR3, as DNA: TGTGCCAGCAGTTACGATTGGGGGCGGGATCAGCCCCAGCATTTT. As protein: CASSYDWGRDQPQHF.

CDR3 residues: CASRAFRLKTNEKLFF. The CDR3 DNA sequence: TGTGCCAGCAGAGCTTTTCGACTGAAAACTAATGAAAAACTGTTTTTT. The rearrangement joins TRBV2 to TRBJ1-4; D not certain. The CDR3 runs to 16 residues. Germline CDR1 is SNHLY and CDR2 is FYNNEI. V was shortened by 6 bases and J by 1 base, with 15 bases between the two germline ends.

A single count supports this clone. V gene TRBV7-9 combines with J gene TRBJ2-7; D uncertain. The CDR3 covers 11 residues. With 4 bases removed from V and 11 bases from J, the gap between germline ends came to 12 bases. Germline-derived CDR1 and CDR2 are SEHNR and FQNEAQ (reference sequence). The CDR3 loop is CASSSKAAEYF. The CDR3 DNA follows: TGTGCCAGCAGCTCTAAGGCGGCTGAGTACTTC.

There are a few counts of this clone. The chain joins TRBV27 to TRBJ1-6; 7 positions match TRBD1. Germline CDR1 MNHEY, CDR2 SMNVEV (reference sequence). V shed 6 bases, J shed 8 bases, and the junction held 10 bases outside the gene matches. This CDR3 has 15 amino acids. The CDR3 bases are TGTGCCAGCAGCCCAGGGACAGTTAGTTATTCACCCCTCCACTTT. Amino acids: CASSPGTVSYSPLHF.